The next 27 T cell receptor beta chains were all read from a single sample in a study of blood T cell repertoires in COVID-19. Profiled with immunoSEQ multiplex PCR; TCRdb holds only in-frame clones, not every one. The sample comprises a few hundred thousand clones, roughly 82% of which are singletons, and approximately 2.3% rests with the top ten. Sequencing was carried out using peripheral blood. The receptor source for this set is a man aged 40-49 years who had recovered from COVID-19.

The rearrangement joins TRBV6-5 to TRBJ2-7, with D perhaps TRBD2 (6 bases). The germline V gene has CDR1 MNHEY and CDR2 SVGAGI. The CDR3 totals 14 residues. Between the trimmed V and J ends, which lost 6 bases and 6 bases, there was a span of 18 bases. The CDR3, as DNA: TGTGCCAGCAGGAGGGAGAGGCGGGGCTCCGAGCAGTACTTC. This translates into CASRRERRGSEQYF.

This clone was seen only a few times. The chain is built from TRBV4-1 and TRBJ1-3, with a possible D match to TRBD1 (5 bases). This CDR3 has 16 residues. V lost 3 bases to trimming and J lost 0 bases, with 12 bases between them. The V gene's germline CDR1 is MGHRA and CDR2 YSYEKL. CDR3 bases: TGCGCCAGCAGCCACTCAGGGTTAGTCTCTGGAAACACCATATATTTT. Protein: CASSHSGLVSGNTIYF.

This chain uses TRBV3-1 (or the pseudogene TRBV3-2) with TRBJ2-5, with 10 bases lining up with TRBD2. This CDR3 spans 19 amino acids. Germline V lookup: CDR1 LGHDT, CDR2 YNNKEL (reference sequence). V shed 1 base and J 5 bases; nucleotides not matched to a gene: 16. CDR3: CASSQAGRTSGTGFETQYF. For the CDR3, the DNA is TGTGCCAGCAGCCAAGCGGGGAGGACTAGCGGCACCGGGTTTGAGACCCAGTACTTC.

The chain uses TRBV7-2 and TRBJ2-5; D not certain. Germline values: CDR1 SGHTA, CDR2 FQGNSA. Trimming pared 1 base from V and 5 bases from J, leaving 8 bases between. CDR3 length equals 13 residues. The CDR3 nucleotides are TGTGCCAGCAGCTTAGGGCAGAGGGAGACCCAGTACTTC. Its protein is CASSLGQRETQYF.

This clone was detected many times. The rearrangement links TRBV7-2 to TRBJ1-3; D is unresolved. CDR3 length: 15 residues. Trimming removed 5 bases from V and 2 bases from J, with 13 bases in between. Germline loops: CDR1 SGHTA, CDR2 FQGNSA. The CDR3 loop reads CASSPAWAAGNTIYF. In nucleotides, the CDR3 is TGTGCCAGCAGCCCGGCCTGGGCCGCTGGAAACACCATATATTTT.

V is TRBV16 and J is TRBJ2-7; the match to TRBD1 covers 9 bases. The J segment lost 2 bases and the V segment lost 1 base, leaving 3 bases of the junction unmatched. There are 15 residues in the CDR3. Germline V gives CDR1 KGHSY, CDR2 FQNENV. The CDR3 loop reads CASSQWDRVPYEQYF. The CDR3 DNA is TGTGCCAGCAGCCAATGGGACAGGGTCCCCTACGAGCAGTACTTC.

The chain links TRBV6-2 or TRBV6-3 to TRBJ2-1; 8 bases are shared with TRBD1. The germline gives CDR1 MNHEY, CDR2 SVGEGT. The CDR3 has 12 amino acids. Trimming took 6 bases from V and 7 from J; bases not matched to a gene: 2. CDR3 DNA: TGTGCCAGCAGCCGGACAGGGAATGAGCAGTTCTTC. This translates into CASSRTGNEQFF.

The rearrangement links TRBV25-1 to TRBJ2-1; 8 bases agree with TRBD2. The ends lost 0 bases at V and 4 bases at J; junction bases unmatched: 5. CDR3 length equals 16 residues. Germline V gene sequence: CDR1 MGHDK, CDR2 SYGVNS. CDR3 bases: TGTGCCAGCAGTGAATATTCCGGGAGGGGGTACAATGAGCAGTTCTTC. Its protein product is CASSEYSGRGYNEQFF.

The chain uses TRBV2 and TRBJ1-2; no definite D call. CDR3 length: 11 amino acids. The V end was cut by 2 bases, the J end by 10 bases, with 8 bases between. Germline V lookup: CDR1 SNHLY, CDR2 FYNNEI. CDR3 sequence (DNA): TGTGCCAGCAGTGAATACAGCCTCTACACCTTC. Translated, it gives CASSEYSLYTF.

This clone appeared a single time. The V and J genes are TRBV30 and TRBJ2-7; D ambiguous. The germline CDR1 and CDR2 sequences are GTSNPN and SVGIG (reference sequence). V lost 0 bases, J lost 3 bases, and 9 bases lay in between. CDR3 length: 13 amino acids. CDR3 amino acids: CAWSVSAVYEQYF. The CDR3 DNA follows: TGTGCCTGGAGTGTATCTGCAGTCTACGAGCAGTACTTC.

The chain combines TRBV9 with TRBJ2-5; perhaps TRBD2 as D (5 bases). The CDR3 runs 15 residues. Trimming removed 0 bases from V and 4 bases from J, with 13 bases in between. CDR1 is SGDLS and CDR2 is YYNGEE in the germline V gene. This CDR3 reads CASSVVPFEGETQYF. CDR3 in DNA: TGTGCCAGCAGCGTAGTGCCGTTCGAGGGAGAGACCCAGTACTTC.

This chain uses TRBV30 with TRBJ1-1, with TRBD1 matching over 9 bases. The germline V gene encodes CDR1 GTSNPN and CDR2 SVGIG (reference sequence). The length of the CDR3 is 13 residues. V trimming: 8 bases; J trimming: 4 bases; junction bases outside the gene matches: 8. This CDR3 is CAGTGGEITEAFF. In DNA form, the CDR3 reads TGTGCCGGAACAGGGGGCGAAATCACTGAAGCTTTCTTT.

The rearrangement uses TRBV27 and TRBJ2-3; D perhaps matches TRBD1 (7 bases). CDR1 and CDR2 from the germline V gene are MNHEY and SMNVEV (reference sequence). V was shortened by 7 bases and J by 4 bases, with 18 bases between the two germline ends. The CDR3 contains 15 residues. The CDR3 nucleotides are TGTGCCAGCAAGAGGAGGGGGCGTGGGGCAGATACGCAGTATTTT. Its translation: CASKRRGRGADTQYF.

The rearrangement joins TRBV10-2 to TRBJ2-1; tentative D call: TRBD2 (6 bases). The CDR3 consists of 14 residues. Germline loops: CDR1 WSHSY, CDR2 SAAADI. V gave up 8 bases and J gave up 1 base, with 12 bases separating them. CDR3 amino acids: CASFPGGSYNEQFF. The CDR3 DNA reads TGCGCCAGCTTCCCCGGGGGATCCTACAATGAGCAGTTCTTC.

The chain has TRBV7-9 and TRBJ2-6; D is possibly TRBD1 (6 bases). V lost 2 bases and J 0 bases, leaving 14 bases between the germline ends. This CDR3 spans 18 amino acids. The germline gives CDR1 SEHNR, CDR2 FQNEAQ (reference sequence). The CDR3: CASSLYQGKGSGANVLTF. The CDR3, as DNA: TGTGCCAGCAGCTTATATCAGGGGAAGGGCTCTGGGGCCAACGTCCTGACTTTC.

The CDR3 sequence is CASLGGEQYF. The DNA for the CDR3 is TGTGCCAGCCTGGGGGGGGAGCAGTACTTC. The genes are TRBV25-1 and TRBJ2-7, with 7 bases lining up with TRBD2. Germline-derived CDR1 and CDR2 are MGHDK and SYGVNS. This CDR3 spans 10 amino acids. V was pared by 8 bases and J by 7 bases, with 2 bases of the junction left unmatched.

V usage is TRBV5-8 and J usage is TRBJ2-1; 7 positions match TRBD2. The CDR3 has 19 residues. The V gene's germline CDR1 is SGHTS and CDR2 YDEGEE. Losses at the gene ends were 9 bases for V and 7 bases for J; bases not matched to a gene: 28. The CDR3: CATHRRTKPSGPSWNEQFF. CDR3 DNA sequence: TGTGCCACACATAGGAGGACCAAGCCTAGCGGCCCCTCCTGGAATGAGCAGTTCTTC.

This clone was counted between two and nine times. Different DNA sequences within this sample yield the same CDR3. The chain carries TRBV25-1 and TRBJ2-7; D is perhaps TRBD1 (6 bases). Between the trimmed V and J ends, which lost 6 bases and 4 bases, there was a span of 10 bases. Germline V gene lookup returns CDR1 MGHDK and CDR2 SYGVNS. The CDR3 is 12 residues long. The CDR3 reads CASSGTGYEQYF. The CDR3 DNA reads as TGTGCCAGCAGCGGCACAGGGTACGAGCAGTACTTC.

The chain carries TRBV14 and TRBJ1-4, with a possible D match to TRBD1 (5 bases). This CDR3 comprises 15 residues. Germline CDR1 reads SGHDN; CDR2 reads FVKESK. Trimming shortened V by 3 bases and J by 8 bases, and 16 bases separated the two germline ends. In DNA, the CDR3 is TGTGCCAGCAGCCAGAGAATCAGGGAGGGCGAAAAACTGTTTTTT. Protein: CASSQRIREGEKLFF.

The chain is built from TRBV4-3 and TRBJ2-7; D is uncertain. Germline CDR1 is LGHNA and CDR2 is YSLEER. The CDR3 consists of 14 residues. V dropped 1 base and J dropped 0 bases, with 7 bases sitting between them. The CDR3 bases are TGCGCCAGCAGCCAAGCTAGGTCCTCCTACGAGCAGTACTTC. Amino acid sequence: CASSQARSSYEQYF.

The chain recombines TRBV27 with TRBJ2-3; the match to TRBD2 covers 9 bases. Looked up from germline, CDR1 is MNHEY and CDR2 is SMNVEV (reference sequence). Trimming removed 1 base from V and 4 bases from J; junction bases left unmatched: 9. The CDR3 is made up of 17 amino acids. The CDR3 DNA is TGTGCCAGCAGTTTATACCTAGCGGGGCGGAGAGCAGATACGCAGTATTTT. Protein: CASSLYLAGRRADTQYF.

This clone came up a few times. V and J are TRBV4-3 and TRBJ2-2, with TRBD2 as a possible D gene (6 bases). Per germline, CDR1 LGHNA and CDR2 YSLEER. The ends were cut back, 4 bases at V and 6 bases at J, with 15 bases in the middle. This CDR3 is built from 15 residues. CDR3 coding DNA: TGCGCCAGCAGCCCGGGACTGGACGTTTCCGGGGAGCTGTTTTTT. This gives the protein CASSPGLDVSGELFF.

J is TRBJ2-3 and V is TRBV6-5; D possibly corresponds to TRBD1 (6 bases). The CDR3 loop spans 14 amino acids. The V end lost 5 bases, the J end lost 5 bases, and 14 bases lay between the germline ends. Germline V lookup: CDR1 MNHEY, CDR2 SVGAGI. CDR3 nucleotide sequence: TGTGCCAGCAGTCGACAGGAGAACGGAGATACGCAGTATTTT. Translating it yields CASSRQENGDTQYF.

This clone was counted between two and nine times. The V gene is TRBV5-1, the J gene TRBJ1-1; D gene ambiguous. CDR3 length: 16 amino acids. Germline V gene data show CDR1 as SGHRS and CDR2 as YFSETQ. Between the trimmed V and J ends, which lost 4 bases and 0 bases, there was a span of 16 bases. For the CDR3, the DNA is TGCGCCAGCAGCCCGGAGGGTCTTCCTCTGAACACTGAAGCTTTCTTT. This encodes CASSPEGLPLNTEAFF.

The chain has TRBV5-5 and TRBJ2-5; TRBD1 is a possible D gene (5 bases). In germline, CDR1 is SGHKS, CDR2 YYEKEE (reference sequence). The length of the CDR3 is 13 residues. With 1 base removed from V and 6 bases from J, the gap between germline ends came to 10 bases. The CDR3 sequence is CASSLWGEKTQYF. CDR3 nucleotide sequence: TGTGCCAGCAGCTTGTGGGGCGAAAAGACCCAGTACTTC.

This clone has just one count. The V and J genes are TRBV9 and TRBJ2-3, with a tentative D call TRBD2 (5 bases). In germline, CDR1 is SGDLS, CDR2 YYNGEE. Trimming removed 4 bases from V and 1 base from J, with 10 bases in between. The CDR3 consists of 14 residues. The CDR3 reads CASSPGLGTDTQYF. In DNA, the CDR3 is TGTGCCAGCAGCCCCGGACTCGGCACAGATACGCAGTATTTT.

The chain links TRBV10-3 to TRBJ2-3, with 9 positions matching TRBD2. The V segment lost 5 bases and the J segment 2 bases; nucleotides outside the gene matches: 5. The CDR3 contains 15 residues. Germline V lookup: CDR1 ENHRY, CDR2 SYGVKD. The chain's CDR3 is CAISTSGLYTDTQYF. In nucleotides, the CDR3 is TGTGCCATCAGTACTAGCGGGCTATACACAGATACGCAGTATTTT.